A single sample gave rise to the 14 T cell receptor beta chains below, sequenced in a study of blood T cells in healthy people across ages. The authors ran a second PCR of roughly 7 to 11 cycles using a sample-barcoded 5' primer and a J-beta primer mix. From the 5' RACE reads, TCRdb called clonotypes with MiXCR, one entry per CDR3 protein. The table records 600,000 to 800,000 distinct CDR3 sequences, approximately 21% of them present only once. The sample consisted of blood. The receptor set was obtained from an older man in good health.

The rearrangement joins TRBV11-2 to TRBJ2-3, with TRBD2 identical over 9 bases. Trimming at V came to 4 bases and at J to 4 bases, leaving 15 bases not matched to a gene. CDR3 length equals 18 residues. The germline gives CDR1 SGHAT, CDR2 FQNNGV. The CDR3 here is CASSYRLGSGGPADTQYF. CDR3 sequence (DNA): TGTGCCAGCAGCTATCGACTGGGTAGCGGGGGACCCGCAGATACGCAGTATTTT.

The chain combines TRBV3-1 with TRBJ2-5; the D is unclear. The J call may be incorrect, as the DNA end agrees better with TRBJ2-7. This CDR3 is built from 15 residues. Germline assignment: CDR1 LGHDT and CDR2 YNNKEL (reference sequence). The CDR3 nucleotides read TGTGCCAGCAGCCAGACCTCTCCCGGCCCCTACGAGCAGTACTTC. Residues: CASSQTSPGPYEQYF.

This clonotype has just a few counts. The V call is TRBV20-1, the J call TRBJ2-5, with 10 bases identical to TRBD2. Germline assignment: CDR1 DFQATT and CDR2 SNEGSKA (reference sequence). CDR3 length: 12 amino acids. The CDR3 loop reads CGGLATPETQYF. In DNA form, the CDR3 reads TGCGGGGGACTAGCGACGCCAGAGACCCAGTACTTC.

This clonotype was observed a few times. V gene TRBV5-1 combines with J gene TRBJ2-2; 12 bases agree with TRBD2. CDR1 and CDR2 from the germline V gene are SGHRS and YFSETQ. The CDR3 sequence is 17 residues long. V was clipped by 0 bases and J by 4 bases; unmatched bases: 4. The CDR3: CASSLELAGGGTGELFF. The CDR3 DNA follows: TGCGCCAGCAGCTTGGAACTAGCGGGAGGAGGCACCGGGGAGCTGTTTTTT.

The CDR3 DNA reads TGCGCCAGCAGCTTGGGTTTTAGCGGAATCTCCTGCAAGCAGTACTTC. Protein product: CASSLGFSGISCKQYF. The V and J genes are TRBV5-1 and TRBJ2-7; D may be TRBD2 (6 bases). Trimming took off 0 bases at V and 8 bases at J, with 21 bases between the two ends. The germline V gene has CDR1 SGHRS and CDR2 YFSETQ. This CDR3 has 16 amino acids.

This clonotype came up a few times. The V call is TRBV19, the J call TRBJ2-6; possibly TRBD1 for D (6 bases). The CDR3 has 15 amino acids. Germline-derived CDR1 and CDR2 are LNHDA and SQIVND (reference sequence). The germline V and J ends were trimmed by 6 bases and 2 bases, with 11 bases remaining between them. CDR3 sequence (DNA): TGTGCCAGTAGATCAGGGGAAGCTGGGGCCAACGTCCTGACTTTC. Translated: CASRSGEAGANVLTF.

This clonotype has a handful of counts. The chain carries TRBV6-2 or TRBV6-3 and TRBJ2-4; the match to TRBD1 covers 7 bases. This CDR3 spans 14 amino acids. The V gene's germline CDR1 is MNHEY and CDR2 SVGEGT. With V trimmed by 7 bases and J by 2 bases, 5 bases remained unmatched. CDR3 nucleotide sequence: TGTGCCAGCACCAAGACAGGGACCAAAAACATTCAGTACTTC. Translation: CASTKTGTKNIQYF.

This clonotype was recorded many times. This chain joins TRBV7-9 and TRBJ2-1; maybe TRBD2 (5 bases). The better agreement between TRBJ2-7 and the DNA end casts doubt on the J call. This CDR3 comprises 14 residues. From germline, CDR1 is SEHNR and CDR2 FQNEAQ (reference sequence). CDR3 loop: CASSLPGREYEQYF. In DNA, the CDR3 is TGTGCCAGCAGCTTACCCGGACGGGAATACGAGCAGTACTTC.

This clonotype was found a few times. The chain links TRBV12-3 or TRBV12-4 to TRBJ1-2, with 7 bases that match TRBD1. V was pared by 7 bases and J by 4 bases, with 6 bases of the junction left unmatched. This CDR3 has 13 residues. The CDR3 is CASTWGQSYGYTF. The CDR3 DNA reads as TGTGCCAGCACCTGGGGACAGAGCTATGGCTACACCTTC.

The chain uses TRBV7-3 and TRBJ1-6; no reliable D call. Trimming took 5 bases from V and 10 from J, leaving 12 bases between them. CDR1 and CDR2 (germline): SGHTA, FQGTGA. This CDR3 has 13 residues. The CDR3 reads CASSPQPESPLHF. As DNA, the CDR3 is TGTGCCAGCAGCCCCCAGCCAGAATCACCCCTCCACTTT. Complete variable domain (other parts from reference TRBV7-3 and TRBJ1-6): GAGVSQTPSNKVTEKGKYVELRCDPISGHTALYWYRQSLGQGPEFLIYFQGTGAADDSGLPNDRFFAVRPEGSVSTLKIQRTERGDSAVYLCASSPQPESPLHFGNGTRLTVT.

This clonotype came up a few times. This chain links TRBV12-3 or TRBV12-4 with TRBJ2-3; D perhaps matches TRBD2 (5 bases). This CDR3 is built from 15 residues. The germline V and J ends were trimmed by 2 bases and 3 bases, with 12 bases remaining between them. The CDR3 region is CASSLIGGKTDTQYF. In DNA form, the CDR3 reads TGTGCCAGCAGTTTAATTGGAGGCAAAACAGATACGCAGTATTTT.

This clonotype was picked up a small number of times. The chain is built from TRBV5-1 and TRBJ2-7; D not resolved. Trimming stripped 0 bases from V and 5 bases from J, with 9 bases between. Germline CDR1 reads SGHRS; CDR2 reads YFSETQ. The CDR3 is 13 residues long. The CDR3: CASSLDLSNEQYF. Here the CDR3 DNA reads TGCGCCAGCAGCTTGGATCTCTCTAACGAGCAGTACTTC. Full variable domain (rest looked up from reference TRBV5-1 and TRBJ2-7): KAGVTQTPRYLIKTRGQQVTLSCSPISGHRSVSWYQQTPGQGLQFLFEYFSETQRNKGNFPGRFSGRQFSNSRSEMNVSTLELGDSALYLCASSLDLSNEQYFGPGTRLTVT.

There are a few counts of this clonotype. V usage is TRBV7-2 and J usage is TRBJ1-2; no definite D call. The germline V gene has CDR1 SGHTA and CDR2 FQGNSA. Trimming took off 2 bases at V and 8 bases at J, with 12 bases between the two ends. This CDR3 has 13 amino acids. CDR3: CASSLNPRHGYTF. DNA of the CDR3: TGTGCCAGCAGCTTAAATCCACGGCACGGCTACACCTTC. The complete variable domain, with remaining parts taken from reference TRBV7-2 and TRBJ1-2, reads GAGVSQSPSNKVTEKGKDVELRCDPISGHTALYWYRQSLGQGLEFLIYFQGNSAPDKSGLPSDRFSAERTGGSVSTLTIQRTQQEDSAVYLCASSLNPRHGYTFGSGTRLTVV.

This rearrangement joins TRBV7-3 to TRBJ2-3; 13 nucleotides align to TRBD2. The germline gives CDR1 SGHTA, CDR2 FQGTGA. V shed 1 base, J shed 1 base, and the junction held 5 bases outside the gene matches. The CDR3 totals 18 residues. CDR3 protein: CASSLIGGLAGRTDTQYF. DNA for the CDR3: TGTGCCAGCAGCTTAATCGGGGGACTAGCGGGACGCACAGATACGCAGTATTTT.